This TCR beta chain was observed in a study of blood T cell repertoires in COVID-19. Whole-study context: Collection of acute and convalescent COVID-19 samples took place in the United States, Italy and Spain. T cells, B-cell-depleted T cells, or PBMCs provided the cDNA or gDNA that served as material.

Profiling relied on immunoSEQ multiplex PCR, and the TCRdb table lists in-frame clones only, not all of them. The profile covers fewer than 350,000 clones, with 88% appearing a single time and 9.4% taken by the ten largest. V gave up 5 bases and J gave up 2 bases, with 11 bases separating them. From germline, CDR1 is SQVTM and CDR2 ANQGSEA. The CDR3 length is 13 residues. The chain is built from TRBV29-1 and TRBJ2-3; no reliable D call. The sample was peripheral blood. This receptor was identified in a young man with active or convalescent COVID-19. The CDR3 DNA reads as TGCAGCGTTAAAAACCCGGTCACAGATACGCAGTATTTT. Its translation: CSVKNPVTDTQYF.